This is a list of T cell receptor beta chains from one sample in a study of regulatory T cells in long-lasting Graves disease. From the multiplex PCR reads, TCRdb called clonotypes with MiXCR, one entry per CDR3 protein. Seen here are under 250,000 distinct CDR3 sequences, roughly 19% observed once, and the top ten hold 10% to 15%. The data also belong to a second study, concerning T cells in Graves' hyperthyroidism and ophthalmopathy.

Here the sequenced sample was peripheral blood mononuclear cells (PBMCs), taken at new diagnosis, from a patient treated with antithyroid drugs. These receptors came from a woman aged 25 to 39 with Graves disease. Both conserved end residues are part of each CDR3. The D gene is left open where the match is weak. The size of a clone is reported for some rows only, either as once, few or many, or as a class for expanded clones.

V gene	J gene	D gene	clone size	CDR3 DNA	CDR3 protein
TRBV24-1	TRBJ2-7	.	many	TGTGCCACCAGTGACCCCGGCCTGATCGAGCAGTACTTC	CATSDPGLIEQYF
TRBV24-1	TRBJ2-3	.	many	TGTGCCACCAGGTTGAACTCTTACACAGATACGCAGTATTTT	CATRLNSYTDTQYF
TRBV28	TRBJ2-3	.	many	TGTGCCAGCAGTTCCTTCAAGTGGCAGGGGGGAGGTGGAGATACGCAGTATTTT	CASSSFKWQGGGGDTQYF
TRBV5-1	TRBJ2-1	TRBD2	many	TGCGCCAGCAGCCCTTCGGGGCGGGAGGGTCGGGAGCAGTTCTTC	CASSPSGREGREQFF
TRBV28	TRBJ1-1	TRBD1	many	TGTGCCAGCAGTGGGACAGGGACGTTGACTTTGAACACTGAAGCTTTCTTT	CASSGTGTLTLNTEAFF
TRBV20-1	TRBJ2-7	TRBD1	many	TGCAGTGCTGGTATCCCGGGACAGGGGGCGGGCGAGCAGTACTTC	CSAGIPGQGAGEQYF
TRBV19	TRBJ1-5	TRBD1	many	TGTGCCAGTAGCTCACCCCCCGGGACAGGGGGCGCCGGCAATCAGCCCCAGCATTTT	CASSSPPGTGGAGNQPQHF
TRBV6-5	TRBJ2-1	.	many	TGTGCCAGCAGTTACTCGAAAGGGAGTGAGCAGTTCTTC	CASSYSKGSEQFF
TRBV2	TRBJ1-2	.	few	TGTGCCAGCAGTGAGGGCCGGAGATATGGCTACACCTTC	CASSEGRRYGYTF
TRBV28	TRBJ2-1	TRBD2	many	TGTGCCAGCAGGGGAGAGCGGGAGACAAATGAGCAGTTCTTC	CASRGERETNEQFF
TRBV9	TRBJ2-1	TRBD2	.	TGTGCCAGCAGCCATGGCGGGACTAGCCCCAATGAGCAGTTCTTC	CASSHGGTSPNEQFF
TRBV15	TRBJ2-6	TRBD1	.	TGTGCCACCAGCCCTAAACTACAGGGGTTCCTGCTGGGCTCTGGGGCCGACGTCCTGACTTTC	CATSPKLQGFLLGSGADVLTF
TRBV5-8	TRBJ2-2	.	few	TGTGCCAGCAGCTTGGCCCCAGGGACCGGGGAGCTGTTTTTT	CASSLAPGTGELFF
TRBV2	TRBJ2-5	TRBD2	once	TGTGCCAGCAGTGTAACTAGCGGGGGGGAGACCCAGTACTTC	CASSVTSGGETQYF
TRBV19	TRBJ1-4	.	many	TGTGCCAGTAGTATAGATCTGGACGTGTTGGAAAAACTGTTTTTT	CASSIDLDVLEKLFF
TRBV18	TRBJ2-7	TRBD2	many	TGTGCCAGCTCACCAGGGAGCGGGAGAACCTACGAGCAGTACTTC	CASSPGSGRTYEQYF
TRBV7-9	TRBJ2-1	.	many	TGTGCCAGCAGCTTAGAAGGGAACCGACGCAATGAGCAGTTCTTC	CASSLEGNRRNEQFF
TRBV5-1	TRBJ1-1	TRBD1	many	TGCGCCAGCAGTCTTCCGACAGGGGCAGTGAACACTGAAGCTTTCTTT	CASSLPTGAVNTEAFF
TRBV11-1	TRBJ2-7	TRBD1	.	TGTGCCAGCAGCACCCAGGGACAGGGGGCGTACGAGCAGTACTTC	CASSTQGQGAYEQYF
TRBV30	TRBJ2-2	.	many	TGTGCCTGGAGTTTAGGGGATGGCACCGGGGAGCTGTTTTTT	CAWSLGDGTGELFF
TRBV28	TRBJ2-3	.	many	TGTGCCAGCAGTTTCAGGTCTGCAGATACGCAGTATTTT	CASSFRSADTQYF
TRBV6-2/TRBV6-3	TRBJ2-3	TRBD2	.	TGTGCCAGCAGTTACGAGCGGGGAAGCACAGATACGCAGTATTTT	CASSYERGSTDTQYF